The clone carrying this TCR beta chain was recorded only once. This record comes from a study of blood T cell repertoires in COVID-19. Overall study: Samples taken during acute and convalescent COVID-19 were collected in the United States, Italy and Spain. PBMCs, B-cell-depleted T cells, or T cells provided the cDNA or gDNA that made up the material.

Authors' analysis steps: Reference gene primer amplification yielded estimated nucleated cell counts. The table came from immunoSEQ multiplex PCR; TCRdb's copy has only in-frame clones and leaves some out. V and J calls and clone size are those listed in that table; D and trimming were worked out from the DNA. The sample has under 200,000 clones, under 80% seen once. After removal of 1 base from V and 4 bases from J, the junction contained 3 bases not matched to a gene. The CDR3 sequence is 15 residues long. CDR1 is LGHDT and CDR2 is YNNKEL in the germline V gene (reference sequence). The specimen sequenced was peripheral blood. The TCR was taken from a woman of 80 years or more with acute or convalescent COVID-19. This chain joins TRBV3-1 (or the pseudogene TRBV3-2) and TRBJ2-1, with 8 bases that match TRBD2. The CDR3 DNA follows: TGTGCCAGCAGCCAAGTTCTAGCGGGTTACAATGAGCAGTTCTTC. Translating gives CASSQVLAGYNEQFF.